Listed below are T cell receptor beta chains from one sample, sequenced in a study of Ad26.COV2.S vaccination and SARS-CoV-2 variants. This table comes from immunoSEQ multiplex PCR, and its TCRdb copy is limited to in-frame clones, with some not included. The table shows some 330,000 clones, with almost 90% occurring only once. Source: peripheral blood, taken in a trial of Ad26.COV2.S vaccine versus placebo. These receptors were collected from a person aged 18-65 years who received the Ad26.COV2.S COVID-19 vaccine or a placebo. Both conserved end residues are part of each CDR3. Fields, in order: CDR3 length, J gene, V gene, CDR3 protein.

>12|TRBJ1-5|TRBV10-3
CAIGQYNQPQHF
>15|TRBJ2-7|TRBV6-5
CASTGQGKFPYEQYF
>15|TRBJ2-1|TRBV19
CASSLDRGWYNEQFF
>13|TRBJ2-5|TRBV18
CASSPNFQETQYF
>20|TRBJ2-3|TRBV4-1
CASSQGGLAGGKSSTDTQYF
>13|TRBJ2-2|TRBV5-8
CASRGRRTGELFF
>12|TRBJ2-1|TRBV9
CASSVGPNEQFF
>14|TRBJ2-7|TRBV4-3
CASSQDSLSYEQYF
>11|TRBJ1-1|TRBV29-1
CSVNRGAEAFF
>14|TRBJ2-1|TRBV29-1
CSALEGLAFSEQFF
>15|TRBJ2-7|TRBV13
CASSSSGGGTYEQYF
>15|TRBJ2-7|TRBV6-2/TRBV6-3
CASSYIAGRSYEQYF
>13|TRBJ1-2|TRBV7-2
CASSWGGHVGYTF
>17|TRBJ1-2|TRBV14
CASSQVLSRGEGDGYTF
>13|TRBJ1-4|TRBV7-9
CASNSSPDEKLFF
>15|TRBJ1-1|TRBV5-6
CASSSLWGANTEAFF
>14|TRBJ2-2|TRBV5-4
CASPGTGGSGELFF
>12|TRBJ2-7|TRBV3-1/TRBV3-2
CASSQETYEQYF
>11|TRBJ1-1|TRBV20-1
CSARGDPEAFF
>13|TRBJ1-2|TRBV25-1
CASSKGTNYGYTF
>15|TRBJ1-5|TRBV7-8
CASSLWDSKDQPQHF
>16|TRBJ2-2|TRBV7-2
CASSPKLAGFTGELFF
>13|TRBJ2-5|TRBV19
CASSVAGIETQYF
>14|TRBJ2-1|TRBV9
CASSVELAAWEQFF
>21|TRBJ1-4|TRBV6-2/TRBV6-3
CASSVSTTGGYDWSTNEKLFF
>15|TRBJ1-1|TRBV16
CASSPRTGKGTEAFF